This T cell receptor beta chain stems from a study of identifying expanded T cells in peripheral blood (dated by TCRdb to between 2018 and 2021). For the wider study: Four technical replicates, made by sequencing separate aliquots from the same pool of genomic DNA, were compared pairwise.

Including cysteine and phenylalanine, the CDR3 has 15 amino acids. The DNA shown is the 45-base CDR3, in frame from base 1. The germline V gene gives CDR1 as SNHLY and CDR2 as FYNNEI. V is clipped by 3 bases and J by 8 bases, and the sequence between their germline boundaries is 19 bases long. Results and caveats for the whole study, not just this receptor: Across all healthy donors, variance in clone template counts between roughly two-week samples was found to increase significantly with total template count. The authors expected that over much longer intervals, such as months to years, biological variance in healthy repertoires might increase even further. The binomial model flagged approximately 1.2 differentially abundant clones between technical replicates, compared with about 15 over roughly 2 weeks and 19 over approximately four weeks. The beta-binomial model significantly reduced the number of clones called differentially abundant and the false-positive rate across all healthy-donor time intervals.

No immune events such as infections were documented for the healthy donors during the collection period. Blood repertoires from healthy donors were used as a training cohort for calibrating time-dependent variance in a beta-binomial model of differential abundance of T-cell clones. The training cohort included 10 healthy donors, of whom 3 were female and 7 were male. An age range of about 29 to 65 years, with an average of approximately 43 years, was recorded for the donors. Obtained from a commercial supplier, whole blood was collected from each healthy donor at three time points set two to three weeks apart. For immunosequencing, genomic DNA was extracted from unsorted whole blood. TCRbeta CDR3 regions were profiled by bias-controlled multiplex PCR amplification of genomic DNA with the immunoSEQ Assay. For the original study's pipeline: The absolute abundance of each unique TCRbeta CDR3 region was quantified after sequences were collapsed and filtered. Two models were used to test differential abundance: a binomial model (Fisher-equivalent) and a beta-binomial model that adds time-dependent variance fitted from healthy donors. Clones with fewer than 5 combined templates were removed, and a clone was called differentially abundant if the clone's Benjamini-Hochberg FDR was below 0.01. Using the form v = (b*log(k)+a)^2, the beta-binomial variance was modeled as a function of the total template count across the two samples. Held by TCRdb, this immuneACCESS table contains in-frame sequences only and omits some clones. Under half of the omission traces to an unresolved V gene where checked; the cause of the rest is unknown. V, J and clone size derive from that table, while D and trimming were established from the DNA sequence. The sample table records approximately 110,000 clones; roughly 90% of these occur just once. The top ten hold about a sixth of the sample.

To note about this clone: Its antigen is currently not known. No base-level quality is on record; no much larger clone is a single base apart.

This TCR was recovered from a person between 18 and 69 years old in good health. Sequenced sample: blood. The chain is assembled from TRBV2 and TRBJ1-2; matching of 5 bases hints at TRBD1 as the D gene. The sequence in DNA is TGTGCCAGCAGTGACAGGGTCCTTACTCCGTCGGGCTACACCTTC. This yields the protein CASSDRVLTPSGYTF. Beyond the CDR3, the reference TRBV2 and TRBJ1-2 genes provide the residues; the full variable domain reads: EPEVTQTPSHQVTQMGQEVILRCVPISNHLYFYWYRQILGQKVEFLVSFYNNEISEKSEIFDDQFSVERPDGSNFTLKIRSTKLEDSAMYFCASSDRVLTPSGYTFGSGTRLTVV.